This TCR beta chain comes out of a study of blood T cell repertoires in COVID-19. Germline lookup yields CDR1 LGHDT and CDR2 YNNKEL (reference sequence). CDR3 size: 13 residues. The V end lost 0 bases, the J end lost 8 bases, and 9 bases lay between the germline ends. Repertoires were generated with immunoSEQ multiplex PCR, while TCRdb's copy carries only in-frame clones and drops some. The sample has about 180,000 clones; roughly 86% are singletons. V usage is TRBV3-1 (or the pseudogene TRBV3-2) and J usage is TRBJ2-3; no reliable D call. This clonotype was obtained from a woman in her 30s who had recovered from COVID-19. The sample was PBMCs or T cells enriched from blood (not recorded which). CDR3 loop: CASSQDPGLTQYF. The CDR3 DNA reads TGTGCCAGCAGCCAAGATCCTGGCCTTACGCAGTATTTT.